This T cell receptor beta chain appears in the sequencing data of a study of blood T cell repertoires in COVID-19. Methods used by the authors: From reference gene primer amplification, estimates of nucleated cell counts were derived. Generated by immunoSEQ multiplex PCR, the TCRdb table keeps only in-frame clones and is missing some. That table gives V, J and clone size, and the DNA gave D and trimming. Of 250,000 or so clones in the sample, approximately 90% were seen once. The study assigned cohorts using participant-reported clinical history. Within the 2 weeks before study entry, each person in the exposed group met a COVID-19 case. With respect to this clone: The sample contains more than one DNA sequence encoding this CDR3.

The germline V gene has CDR1 MDHEN and CDR2 SYDVKM. The CDR3 totals 12 residues. Trimming at V came to 6 bases and at J to 3 bases, leaving 2 bases not matched to a gene. Specimen: PBMCs or T cells enriched from blood (not recorded which). The source of this sequence is a man aged 35-49 years who had been exposed to COVID-19. V and J are TRBV28 and TRBJ2-7; 7 bases are a match to TRBD2. In nucleotides, the CDR3 is TGTGCCAGCAGCCGGACTAGCTACGAGCAGTACTTC. Its protein product is CASSRTSYEQYF.